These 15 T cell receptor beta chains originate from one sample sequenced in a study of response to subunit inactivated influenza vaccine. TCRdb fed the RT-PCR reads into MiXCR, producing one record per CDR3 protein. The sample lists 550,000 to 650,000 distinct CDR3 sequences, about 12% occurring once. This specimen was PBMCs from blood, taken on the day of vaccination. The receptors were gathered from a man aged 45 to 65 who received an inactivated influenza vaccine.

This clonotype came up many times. In nucleotides, the CDR3 is TGCAGCGTTGCCCCGGGACAGGATCAGCCCCAGCATTTT. Residues: CSVAPGQDQPQHF. The rearrangement links TRBV29-1 to TRBJ1-5; 8 nucleotides align to TRBD1. CDR1 and CDR2 from the germline V gene are SQVTM and ANQGSEA. V shed 4 bases, J shed 5 bases, and the junction held 4 bases outside the gene matches. The CDR3 is made up of 13 amino acids.

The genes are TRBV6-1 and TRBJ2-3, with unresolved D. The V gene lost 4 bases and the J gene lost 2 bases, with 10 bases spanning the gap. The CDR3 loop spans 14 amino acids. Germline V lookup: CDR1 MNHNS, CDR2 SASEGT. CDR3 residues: CASSGRTNTDTQYF. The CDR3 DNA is TGTGCCAGCAGTGGCCGGACCAACACAGATACGCAGTATTTT.

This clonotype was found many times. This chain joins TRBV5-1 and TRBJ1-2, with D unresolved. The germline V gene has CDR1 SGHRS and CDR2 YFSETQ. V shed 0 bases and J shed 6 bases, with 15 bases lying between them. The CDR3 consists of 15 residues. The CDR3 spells CASSLAYGSSHGYTF. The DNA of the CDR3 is TGCGCCAGCAGCTTGGCATATGGATCTAGTCATGGCTACACCTTC.

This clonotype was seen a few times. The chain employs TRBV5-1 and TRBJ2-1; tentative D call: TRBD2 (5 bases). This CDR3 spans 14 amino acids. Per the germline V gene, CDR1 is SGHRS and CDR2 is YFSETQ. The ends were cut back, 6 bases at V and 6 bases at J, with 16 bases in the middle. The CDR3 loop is CASIKDLGSNEQFF. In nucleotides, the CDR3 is TGCGCCAGCATAAAAGACCTGGGGAGCAATGAGCAGTTCTTC.

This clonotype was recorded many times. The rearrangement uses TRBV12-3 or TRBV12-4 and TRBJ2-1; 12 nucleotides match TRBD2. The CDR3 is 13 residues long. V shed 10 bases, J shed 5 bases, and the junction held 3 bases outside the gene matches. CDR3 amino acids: CATRLAGDNEQFF. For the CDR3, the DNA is TGTGCCACCAGACTAGCGGGGGACAATGAGCAGTTCTTC.

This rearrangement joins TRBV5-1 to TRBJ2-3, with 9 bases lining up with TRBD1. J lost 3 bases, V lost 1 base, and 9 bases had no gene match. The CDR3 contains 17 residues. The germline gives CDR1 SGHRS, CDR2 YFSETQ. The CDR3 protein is CASSLSPTGGGTDTQYF. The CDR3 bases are TGCGCCAGCAGCTTGTCTCCTACAGGGGGCGGAACAGATACGCAGTATTTT.

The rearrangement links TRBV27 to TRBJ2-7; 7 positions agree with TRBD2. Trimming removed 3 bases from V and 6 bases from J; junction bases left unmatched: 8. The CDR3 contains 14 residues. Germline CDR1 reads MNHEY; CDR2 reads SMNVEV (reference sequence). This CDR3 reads CASSFRRGNSEQYF. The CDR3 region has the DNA TGTGCCAGCAGTTTCAGGCGGGGGAACTCCGAGCAGTACTTC.

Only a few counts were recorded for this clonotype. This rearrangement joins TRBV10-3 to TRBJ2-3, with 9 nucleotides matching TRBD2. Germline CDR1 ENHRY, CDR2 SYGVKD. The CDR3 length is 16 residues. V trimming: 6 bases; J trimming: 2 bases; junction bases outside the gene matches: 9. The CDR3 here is CAISNRTSDFTDTQYF. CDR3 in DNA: TGTGCCATCAGCAATAGGACTAGCGACTTCACAGATACGCAGTATTTT.

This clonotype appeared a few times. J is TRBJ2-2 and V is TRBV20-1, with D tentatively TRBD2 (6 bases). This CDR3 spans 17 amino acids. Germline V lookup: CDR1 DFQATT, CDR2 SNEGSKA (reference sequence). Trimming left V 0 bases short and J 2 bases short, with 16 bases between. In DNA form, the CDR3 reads TGCAGTGCTAGAGAGGGAGGACGGGAGAGAAACACCGGGGAGCTGTTTTTT. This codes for CSAREGGRERNTGELFF.

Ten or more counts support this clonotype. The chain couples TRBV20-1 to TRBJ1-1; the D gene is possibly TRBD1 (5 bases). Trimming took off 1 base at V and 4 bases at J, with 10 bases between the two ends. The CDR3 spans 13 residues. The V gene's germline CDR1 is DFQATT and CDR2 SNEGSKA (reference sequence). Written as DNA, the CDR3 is TGCAGTGCTAGAGGGGGGGTGGGCACTGAAGCTTTCTTT. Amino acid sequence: CSARGGVGTEAFF.

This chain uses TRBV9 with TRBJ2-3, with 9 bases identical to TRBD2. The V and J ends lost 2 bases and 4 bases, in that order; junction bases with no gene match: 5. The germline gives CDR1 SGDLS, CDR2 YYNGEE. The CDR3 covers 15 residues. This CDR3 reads CASSVAGGQSDTQYF. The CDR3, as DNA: TGTGCCAGCAGCGTCGCGGGGGGGCAATCAGATACGCAGTATTTT. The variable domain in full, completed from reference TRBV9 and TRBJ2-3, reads DSGVTQTPKHLITATGQRVTLRCSPRSGDLSVYWYQQSLDQGLQFLIQYYNGEERAKGNILERFSAQQFPDLHSELNLSSLELGDSALYFCASSVAGGQSDTQYFGPGTRLTVL.

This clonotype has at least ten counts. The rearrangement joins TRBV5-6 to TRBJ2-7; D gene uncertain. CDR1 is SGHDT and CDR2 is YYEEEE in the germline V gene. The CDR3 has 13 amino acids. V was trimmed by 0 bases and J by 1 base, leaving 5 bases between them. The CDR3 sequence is CASSLVDSYEQYF. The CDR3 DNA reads TGTGCCAGCAGCTTGGTGGATTCCTACGAGCAGTACTTC.

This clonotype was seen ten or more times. The CDR3 DNA reads TGCGCCAGCAGCTTGACTAGCGCTCGCACCGGGGAGCTGTTTTTT. Protein: CASSLTSARTGELFF. The V call is TRBV5-1, the J call TRBJ2-2; 7 bases agree with TRBD2. J gave up 4 bases and V 1 base, and 4 bases lay outside the gene matches. Germline V gives CDR1 SGHRS, CDR2 YFSETQ. This CDR3 is 15 amino acids long. Full variable domain (remainder filled in from reference TRBV5-1 and TRBJ2-2): KAGVTQTPRYLIKTRGQQVTLSCSPISGHRSVSWYQQTPGQGLQFLFEYFSETQRNKGNFPGRFSGRQFSNSRSEMNVSTLELGDSALYLCASSLTSARTGELFFGEGSRLTVL.

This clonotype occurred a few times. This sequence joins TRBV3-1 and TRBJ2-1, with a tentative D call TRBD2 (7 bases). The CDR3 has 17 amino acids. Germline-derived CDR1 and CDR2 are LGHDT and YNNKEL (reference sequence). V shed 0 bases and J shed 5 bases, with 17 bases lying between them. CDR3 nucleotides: TGTGCCAGCAGCCAAGATCTCGGGGGGCCCGCCAACAATGAGCAGTTCTTC. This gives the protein CASSQDLGGPANNEQFF.

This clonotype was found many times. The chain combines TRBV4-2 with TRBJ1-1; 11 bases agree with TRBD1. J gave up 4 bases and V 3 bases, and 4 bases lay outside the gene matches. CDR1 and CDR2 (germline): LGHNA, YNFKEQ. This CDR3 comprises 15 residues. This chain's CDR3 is CASSHPGTGGTEAFF. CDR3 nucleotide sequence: TGTGCCAGCAGCCACCCCGGGACAGGGGGCACTGAAGCTTTCTTT.